This record covers a single T cell receptor (beta chain). The sample belongs to a study of T cells in localized non-small cell lung cancer. Germline V gene lookup returns CDR1 PRHDT and CDR2 FYEKMQ (reference sequence). This CDR3 region has 14 residues. Between the trimmed V and J ends, which lost 5 bases and 5 bases, there was a span of 12 bases. Method: immunoSEQ multiplex PCR; TCRdb's copy keeps in-frame clones and lacks some. The table includes roughly 25,000 clones, roughly nine tenths detected once. The sequences come from peripheral blood, collected before any cancer treatment. The chain joins TRBV13 to TRBJ2-2; no clear D. The receptor's source is a woman aged 40 to 75 with stage I lung adenocarcinoma. The CDR3 sequence: CASSQTTPTGELFF. CDR3 DNA sequence: TGTGCCAGCAGCCAAACGACGCCTACCGGGGAGCTGTTTTTT.